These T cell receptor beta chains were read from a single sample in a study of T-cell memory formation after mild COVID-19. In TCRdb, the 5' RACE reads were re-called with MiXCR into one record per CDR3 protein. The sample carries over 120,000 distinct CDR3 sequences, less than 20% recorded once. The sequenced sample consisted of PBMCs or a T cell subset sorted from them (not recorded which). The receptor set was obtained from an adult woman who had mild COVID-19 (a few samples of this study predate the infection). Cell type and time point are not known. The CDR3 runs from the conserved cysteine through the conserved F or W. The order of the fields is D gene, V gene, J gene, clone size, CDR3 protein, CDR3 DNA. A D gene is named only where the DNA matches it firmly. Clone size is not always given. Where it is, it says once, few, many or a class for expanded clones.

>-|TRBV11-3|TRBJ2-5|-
CASSPRLAGQETQYF
TGTGCCAGCAGCCCTAGGCTGGCAGGGCAAGAGACCCAGTACTTC
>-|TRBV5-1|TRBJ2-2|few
CASSTVTTGELFF
TGCGCCAGCAGCACGGTTACTACCGGGGAGCTGTTTTTT
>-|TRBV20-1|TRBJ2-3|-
CSAPGVGGRTDTQYF
TGCAGTGCCCCGGGAGTGGGAGGACGCACAGATACGCAGTATTTT
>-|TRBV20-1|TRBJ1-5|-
CSARPRFEPQHF
TGCAGTGCTAGACCAAGGTTTGAGCCCCAGCATTTT
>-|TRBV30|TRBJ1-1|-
CAGRFVAGPAFF
TGTGCCGGTCGGTTCGTCGCGGGCCCCGCTTTCTTT
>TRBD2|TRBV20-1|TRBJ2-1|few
CSATSLAGGSYNEQFF
TGCAGTGCTACCTCTCTGGCGGGGGGGTCCTACAATGAGCAGTTCTTC
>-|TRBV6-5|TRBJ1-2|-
CASRPLGTANYGYTF
TGTGCCAGCAGGCCCCTGGGGACCGCCAACTATGGCTACACCTTC
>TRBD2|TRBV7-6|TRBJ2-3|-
CASSSGLAGATDLYF
TGTGCCAGCAGCTCGGGACTAGCGGGGGCGACGGATCTGTATTTT
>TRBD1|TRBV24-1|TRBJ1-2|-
CATSDAPSTGDGYTF
TGTGCCACCAGTGACGCACCTTCGACAGGGGACGGCTACACCTTC
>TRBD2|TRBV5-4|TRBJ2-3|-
CASSSGLAGGPTDTQYF
TGTGCCAGCAGCTCAGGACTAGCGGGAGGTCCCACAGATACGCAGTATTTT
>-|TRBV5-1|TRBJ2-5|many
CASSLAGQGETQYF
TGCGCCAGCAGCTTGGCCGGGCAGGGAGAGACCCAGTACTTC
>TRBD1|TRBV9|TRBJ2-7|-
CASSVGRQGAGEQYF
TGTGCCAGCAGCGTAGGAAGGCAGGGGGCGGGAGAGCAGTACTTC
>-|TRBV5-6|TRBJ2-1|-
CASSHRDRRYNEQFF
TGTGCCAGCAGCCACCGGGACCGAAGGTACAATGAGCAGTTCTTC
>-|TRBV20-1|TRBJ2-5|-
CSASNNRKRETQYF
TGCAGTGCTTCGAATAACAGGAAAAGGGAGACCCAGTACTTC
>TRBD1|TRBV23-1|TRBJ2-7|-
CASSQPLGTASKELEQYF
TGCGCCAGCAGTCAACCGCTTGGGACAGCGTCAAAAGAACTCGAGCAGTACTTC
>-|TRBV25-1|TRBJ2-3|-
CASSEVRGADTQYF
TGTGCCAGCAGTGAAGTTCGAGGGGCAGATACGCAGTATTTT
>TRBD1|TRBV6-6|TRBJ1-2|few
CASSAQSGTGVRGYTF
TGTGCCAGCAGTGCACAGAGCGGGACAGGGGTACGAGGCTACACCTTC
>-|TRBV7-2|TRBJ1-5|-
CASSLAGVNQPQHF
TGTGCCAGCAGCTTAGCAGGCGTCAATCAGCCCCAGCATTTT
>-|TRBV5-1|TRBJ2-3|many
CASSGHLQRRDTQYF
TGCGCCAGCAGCGGGCACCTGCAACGGAGAGATACGCAGTATTTT
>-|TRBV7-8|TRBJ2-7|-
CASSLQSFSYEQYF
TGTGCCAGCAGCTTACAGTCGTTCTCCTACGAGCAGTACTTC
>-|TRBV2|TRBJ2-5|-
CASSEWGTQETQYF
TGTGCCAGCAGTGAGTGGGGGACCCAAGAGACCCAGTACTTC
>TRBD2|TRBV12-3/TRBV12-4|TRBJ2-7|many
CASSLGLAASYEQYF
TGTGCCAGCAGTCTAGGACTAGCGGCCTCCTACGAGCAGTACTTC
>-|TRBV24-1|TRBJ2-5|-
CATSVTGVETQYF
TGTGCCACCAGTGTGACGGGGGTAGAGACCCAGTACTTC
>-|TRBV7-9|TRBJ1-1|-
CASSLEPGNTEAFF
TGTGCCAGCAGCTTAGAACCGGGGAACACTGAAGCTTTCTTT
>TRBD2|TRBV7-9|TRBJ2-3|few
CASSPGLASDTQYF
TGTGCCAGCAGCCCGGGACTAGCCTCAGATACGCAGTATTTT
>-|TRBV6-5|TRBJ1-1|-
CASSYSRGAGRGTEAFF
TGTGCCAGCAGTTACTCGCGGGGGGCAGGGAGGGGAACTGAAGCTTTCTTT
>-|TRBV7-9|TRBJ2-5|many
CASSPRGSYRLQETQYF
TGTGCCAGCAGCCCAAGAGGTTCGTATAGGCTGCAAGAGACCCAGTACTTC
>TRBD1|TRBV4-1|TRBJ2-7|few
CASSPYRDRAPYEQYF
TGCGCCAGCAGCCCATACCGGGACAGGGCCCCCTACGAGCAGTACTTC